This T cell receptor (beta chain) was recorded in a study of regulatory T cells in long-lasting Graves disease (dated by TCRdb to the early 2020s). Broadly, across the study: Patients with newly diagnosed Graves' disease had been on antithyroid drugs for under 3 months. Peripheral blood TCR sequencing and RNA sequencing compared persistent Graves' disease patients with newly diagnosed Graves' disease patients. The study was conducted in China and was registered as a clinical trial. A total of around 35 samples were covered by TCR sequencing, comprising approximately 13 persistent and around 20 newly diagnosed Graves' disease patients. Study-wide conclusions, independent of this receptor: Compared with newly diagnosed patients, persistent Graves' disease patients had lower TCR Shannon entropy and fewer highly expanded clones, which suggests clonal expansion. The small sample size was acknowledged by the authors as a limitation that may reduce accuracy. Peripheral blood alone was examined, since thyroid tissue, which constituted the primary lesion, could not be accessed. Persistent disease showed preferential use of TRBV28, TRBJ1-2 and TRBJ2-5, whereas newly diagnosed disease favored TRBV20-1 and TRBJ2-1. Sequencing and analysis were limited to the TCR beta chain. More public clonotypes were shared among persistent patients (roughly 3,000) than among newly diagnosed patients (roughly 1,000).

This specimen's time point label, per the study, means: newly diagnosed GD, antithyroid drugs for less than 3 months. For both TCR sequencing and RNA sequencing, RNA was extracted from PBMCs using TRIzol. Graves' disease was diagnosed according to American Thyroid Association guidelines. The patients came from an endocrinology department in Xi'an, China. From each patient, approximately 9 milliliters of peripheral blood was collected into an EDTA anticoagulant tube. Ficoll Paque Plus density gradient separation was used to isolate PBMCs, and no additional T cell sorting was done. An Agilent 2100 Bioanalyzer and agarose gel were used to check RNA quality, and a NanoDrop 2000 was used to measure RNA concentration. This clonotype was recorded a few times. Its specific antigen is unknown. Base qualities are not at hand, and no much larger clone is one base apart. The CDR3 has 15 amino acids, counting the end cysteine and phenylalanine. Only the CDR3 part of the read is kept: 45 bases, read in frame from the first base. Trimming removed 7 bases from V and 6 bases from J; the gene matches leave 9 bases unexplained. Via the germline V gene, CDR1 is MNHNS and CDR2 SASEGT.

The library was built by means of multiplex PCR. These reads were obtained on an Illumina HiSeq 4000. TCR beta libraries were built with iRepertoire HTBI primers and Arm-PCR amplification of CDR3 regions. Gel purification was performed on PCR products prior to sequencing. As for the authors' bioinformatics: Gene usage analysis of CDR3 amino acid clonotypes relied on the 62 TRBV and 14 TRBJ segments identified across samples. COPE and FqMerger were used to merge filtered high-quality paired reads into contigs. BLAST was used to align contigs to IMGT TRBV, TRBD and TRBJ reference genes, with CDR3 defined following IMGT. Highly expanded clones were defined as clonotypes with a frequency above 0.1%. Shannon entropy was used to measure repertoire diversity, and the Gini coefficient was used to measure V-J evenness. Public clonotypes were defined as clonotypes shared by more than one individual. TCRdb's own reprocessing of the public reads used fastp at Q25 and MiXCR and kept productive beta chains. Rows merge per CDR3 protein into single entries with the most common DNA and genes. TCRdb, rather than the study authors, made the V and J calls. The sample profile shows about 450,000 distinct CDR3 sequences; 14% of them were found once. Roughly 15% of the sample rests with the top ten.

The same data also contributed to another study, on T cells in Graves' hyperthyroidism and ophthalmopathy. That second report states: Stable Graves' hyperthyroidism was defined as the absence of progression to ophthalmopathy over 18 months of follow-up. The hyperthyroidism patients were between 18 and 65 years old and newly diagnosed, with a disease duration of less than 2 months. Patients with uncontrolled infections, other autoimmune diseases, pregnancy or lactation were excluded. Diagnoses were based on clinical symptoms, serum thyroxine and TRAb, thyroid ultrasound and orbital computed tomography. A first-round RT-PCR of the TCR CDR3 used the HTBI primer set with the Qiagen OneStep RT-PCR kit. Most expanded thyroid clonotypes (frequency above 0.001) were also detected in blood, suggesting blood repertoires may reflect thyroid immune responses. Ophthalmopathy was separated from stable hyperthyroidism by a 13 V-J signature model, with just over 85% sensitivity and roughly 81% specificity obtained in cross-validation and 80%/75% obtained in testing. In validation, the model predicted progression to ophthalmopathy with roughly 66% sensitivity and approximately 74% specificity, a median of roughly seven months before onset. A discovery cohort of about a hundred patients, approximately 44 with Graves' ophthalmopathy and approximately 57 with stable Graves' hyperthyroidism, was used to find distinguishing TCR V-J signatures. Whether ophthalmopathy could be predicted prospectively was tested in an independent validation cohort made up of fewer than 20 hyperthyroidism patients plus 17 patients who later progressed to ophthalmopathy. The roughly 100 discovery patients were randomly split 7:3 into training and test sets. In addition, the study compared T-cell repertoires in thyroid tissue and in blood from roughly six Graves' hyperthyroidism patients. After sampling, hyperthyroidism patients received methimazole starting at 30 mg daily, and ophthalmopathy patients received high-dose intravenous methylprednisolone. The libraries were constructed in a second round of multiplex PCR and then size-selected and purified. The libraries were sequenced on an Illumina HiSeq2000 using paired-end 100 bp reads. SOAPnuke was used to process the raw data, removing reads that contained adapters or uncalled bases, had a mean Phred below 15, or lacked an exact match to the constant primer or identifier. High-quality paired reads were merged with COPE v1.2.5, and unique nucleotide sequences were defined as clonotypes. MiTCR v1.1 was used to align the clonotypes against IMGT TRBV, TRBD and TRBJ reference segments. The analysis was restricted to V-J combinations with a frequency above 0.0001, which together covered 99% to 99.2% of the repertoires. The TCS score was defined as F50 (clonal expansion) divided by E x V (chaos), with BLOSUM62-based TCRdist calculated between CDR3 peptides within each V-J. Welch's t-statistics and random forest reduced some 510 V-J features to 10 to 15, which were used in a naive Bayes classifier (R e1071). Sample size was not statistically predetermined, and investigators were not blinded to group allocation. TCR Vbeta CDR3 sequencing of 130 to 150 peripheral blood samples (more than 40 ophthalmopathy, under 80 hyperthyroidism and approximately 17 progressor patients) is reported in the paper.

This clonotype originated in a woman in her 50s with Graves disease. Donor details come from another sample of the same person, matched by shared clones. The chain uses TRBV6-1 and TRBJ1-5, with 10 central nucleotides matching TRBD1. This material consisted of peripheral blood mononuclear cells (PBMCs), taken at new diagnosis, from a patient treated with antithyroid drugs. The CDR3 here reads CASKEGQGISQPQHF. At the DNA level, the sequence is TGTGCCAGCAAAGAGGGACAGGGGATAAGTCAGCCCCAGCATTTT.